This passage covers 5 T cell receptor beta chains from one sample sequenced in a study of blood T cell repertoires in COVID-19. Profiling relied on immunoSEQ multiplex PCR, and the TCRdb table lists in-frame clones only, not all of them. The top ten hold approximately 10% of the sample, which has 150,000 to 200,000 clones, roughly nine tenths seen once. The specimen sequenced was peripheral blood. The receptor source for this set is a woman aged 55 to 70 with COVID-19, enrolled during active disease.

The chain uses TRBV11-2 and TRBJ2-7; tentatively, D is TRBD2 (6 bases). V lost 0 bases to trimming and J lost 2 bases, with 11 bases between them. Germline V gene sequence: CDR1 SGHAT, CDR2 FQNNGV. The length of the CDR3 is 15 residues. The CDR3 nucleotides are TGTGCCAGCAGCTTAGAAGATGCGGGACCCTACGAGCAGTACTTC. Protein: CASSLEDAGPYEQYF. Based on the CDR3 plus reference TRBV11-2 and TRBJ2-7, the full variable domain is EAGVAQSPRYKIIEKRQSVAFWCNPISGHATLYWYQQILGQGPKLLIQFQNNGVVDDSQLPKDRFSAERLKGVDSTLKIQPAKLEDSAVYLCASSLEDAGPYEQYFGPGTRLTVT.

J is TRBJ1-1 and V is TRBV5-1, with D possibly TRBD1 on 6 matching bases. This CDR3 is built from 12 residues. The ends were cut back, 0 bases at V and 11 bases at J, with 11 bases in the middle. From germline, CDR1 is SGHRS and CDR2 YFSETQ. As DNA, the CDR3 is TGCGCCAGCAGCTTGGAGGGGGTGTTGGCTTTCTTT. This encodes CASSLEGVLAFF.

The rearrangement joins TRBV9 to TRBJ2-3, with unresolved D. The CDR3 is made up of 14 amino acids. Trimming took 0 bases from V and 6 from J, leaving 11 bases between them. From germline, CDR1 is SGDLS and CDR2 YYNGEE. CDR3 DNA: TGTGCCAGCAGCGTAGGGGTTAGCCCGGATACGCAGTATTTT. It encodes CASSVGVSPDTQYF.

V usage is TRBV27 and J usage is TRBJ2-7, with D maybe TRBD2 (5 bases). The CDR3 is 15 residues long. Deletions cut 5 bases from V and 3 bases from J, with 17 bases between. In germline, CDR1 is MNHEY, CDR2 SMNVEV (reference sequence). The DNA of the CDR3 is TGTGCCAGCAGTCGGACTGGCGGTGGGAGCTACGAGCAGTACTTC. It codes for CASSRTGGGSYEQYF.

The rearrangement uses TRBV5-1 and TRBJ2-5, with TRBD2 matching over 8 bases. V was pared by 2 bases and J by 3 bases, with 6 bases of the junction left unmatched. There are 15 residues in the CDR3. CDR1 SGHRS and CDR2 YFSETQ come from the germline V gene. The CDR3 here is CASSFSGTRKETQYF. The CDR3 nucleotides read TGCGCCAGCAGCTTCTCCGGGACTAGAAAAGAGACCCAGTACTTC.